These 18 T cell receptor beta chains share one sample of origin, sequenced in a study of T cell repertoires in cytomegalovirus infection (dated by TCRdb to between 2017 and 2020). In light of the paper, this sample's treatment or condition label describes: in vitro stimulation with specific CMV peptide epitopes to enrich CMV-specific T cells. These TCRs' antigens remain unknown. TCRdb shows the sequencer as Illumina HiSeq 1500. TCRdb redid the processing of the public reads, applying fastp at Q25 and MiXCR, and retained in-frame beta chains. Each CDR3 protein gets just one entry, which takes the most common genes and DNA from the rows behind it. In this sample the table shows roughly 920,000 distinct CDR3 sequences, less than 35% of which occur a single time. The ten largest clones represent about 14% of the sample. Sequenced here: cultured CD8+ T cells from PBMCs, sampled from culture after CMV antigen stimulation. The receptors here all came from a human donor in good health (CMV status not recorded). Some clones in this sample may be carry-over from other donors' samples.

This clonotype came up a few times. The CDR3 DNA sequence: TGTGCCAGCAGCTCAACAGGGGGTGCAACTGAAGCTTTCTTT. It translates to CASSSTGGATEAFF. V gene TRBV11-3 combines with J gene TRBJ1-1; 8 bases agree with TRBD1. The CDR3 is 14 residues long. The V and J ends lost 4 bases and 5 bases, in that order; junction bases with no gene match: 6. The germline V gene encodes CDR1 SGHNT and CDR2 YENEEA.

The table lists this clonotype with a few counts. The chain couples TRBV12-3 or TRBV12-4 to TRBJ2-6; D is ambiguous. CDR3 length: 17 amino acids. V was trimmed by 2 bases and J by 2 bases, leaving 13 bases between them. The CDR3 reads CASSLYPGSPGANVLTF. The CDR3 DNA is TGTGCCAGCAGTTTATACCCAGGATCCCCTGGGGCCAACGTCCTGACTTTC.

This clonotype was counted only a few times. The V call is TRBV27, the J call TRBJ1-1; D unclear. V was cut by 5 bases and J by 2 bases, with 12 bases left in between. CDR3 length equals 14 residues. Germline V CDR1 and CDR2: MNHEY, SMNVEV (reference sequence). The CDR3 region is CASSPPSANTEAFF. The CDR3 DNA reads TGTGCCAGCAGTCCGCCCTCGGCTAACACTGAAGCTTTCTTT.

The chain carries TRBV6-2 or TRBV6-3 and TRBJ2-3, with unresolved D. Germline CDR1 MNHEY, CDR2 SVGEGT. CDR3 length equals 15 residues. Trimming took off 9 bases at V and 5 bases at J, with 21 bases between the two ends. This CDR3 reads CASKTDTSSVDTQYF. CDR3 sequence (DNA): TGTGCCAGTAAGACCGACACCTCCAGTGTAGATACGCAGTATTTT.

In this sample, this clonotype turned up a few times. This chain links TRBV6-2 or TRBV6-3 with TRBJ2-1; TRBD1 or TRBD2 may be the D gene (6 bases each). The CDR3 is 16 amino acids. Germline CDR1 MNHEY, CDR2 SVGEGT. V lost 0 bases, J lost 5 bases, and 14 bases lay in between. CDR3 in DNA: TGTGCCAGCAGTTACTCGACGAGGAGGGGGGACAATGAGCAGTTCTTC. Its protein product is CASSYSTRRGDNEQFF.

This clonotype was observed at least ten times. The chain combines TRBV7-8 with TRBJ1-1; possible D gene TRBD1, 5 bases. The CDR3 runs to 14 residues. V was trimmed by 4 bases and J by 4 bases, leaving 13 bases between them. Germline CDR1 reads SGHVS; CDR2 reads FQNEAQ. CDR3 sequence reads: CASSYRREGTEAFF. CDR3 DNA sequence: TGTGCCAGCAGCTACCGCAGGGAAGGCACTGAAGCTTTCTTT.

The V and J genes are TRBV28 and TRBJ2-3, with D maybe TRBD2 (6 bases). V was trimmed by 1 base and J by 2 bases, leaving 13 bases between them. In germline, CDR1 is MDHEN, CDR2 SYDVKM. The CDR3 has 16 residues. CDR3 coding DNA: TGTGCCAGCAGTTTATCCGGGGGACCGAACACAGATACGCAGTATTTT. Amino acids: CASSLSGGPNTDTQYF.

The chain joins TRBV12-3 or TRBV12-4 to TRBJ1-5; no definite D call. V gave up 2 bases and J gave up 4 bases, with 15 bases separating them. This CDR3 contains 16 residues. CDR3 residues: CASSLPENTFNQPQHF. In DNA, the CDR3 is TGTGCCAGCAGTTTACCCGAGAACACCTTTAATCAGCCCCAGCATTTT.

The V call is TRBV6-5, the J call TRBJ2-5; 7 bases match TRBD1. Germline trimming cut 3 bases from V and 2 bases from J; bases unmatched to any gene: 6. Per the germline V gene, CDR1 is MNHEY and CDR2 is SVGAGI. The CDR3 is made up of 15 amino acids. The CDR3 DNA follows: TGTGCCAGCAGTTATGGACAGGCCCGACAAGAGACCCAGTACTTC. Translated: CASSYGQARQETQYF.

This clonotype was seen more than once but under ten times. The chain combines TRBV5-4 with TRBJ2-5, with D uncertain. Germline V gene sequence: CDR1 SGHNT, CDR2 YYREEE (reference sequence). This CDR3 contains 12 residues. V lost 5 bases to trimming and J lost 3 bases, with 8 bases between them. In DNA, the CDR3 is TGTGCCAGCAGAGGGTACGAAGAGACCCAGTACTTC. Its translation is CASRGYEETQYF. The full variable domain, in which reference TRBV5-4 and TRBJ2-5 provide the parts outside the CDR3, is ETGVTQSPTHLIKTRGQQVTLRCSSQSGHNTVSWYQQALGQGPQFIFQYYREEENGRGNFPPRFSGLQFPNYSSELNVNALELDDSALYLCASRGYEETQYFGPGTRLLVL.

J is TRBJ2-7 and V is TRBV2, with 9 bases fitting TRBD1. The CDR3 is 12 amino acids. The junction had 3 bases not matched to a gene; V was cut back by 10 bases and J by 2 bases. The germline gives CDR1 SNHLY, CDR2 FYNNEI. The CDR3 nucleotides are TGTGCCATTCGACAGGGGGCCTACGAGCAGTACTTC. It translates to CAIRQGAYEQYF.

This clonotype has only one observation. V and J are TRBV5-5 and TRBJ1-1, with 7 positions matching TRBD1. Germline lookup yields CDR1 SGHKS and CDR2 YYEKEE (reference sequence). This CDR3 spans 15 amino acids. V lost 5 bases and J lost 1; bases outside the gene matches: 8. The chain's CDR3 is CASRTGTDENTEAFF. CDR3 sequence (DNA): TGTGCCAGCAGGACCGGGACAGACGAGAACACTGAAGCTTTCTTT. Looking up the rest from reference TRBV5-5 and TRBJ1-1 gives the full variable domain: DAGVTQSPTHLIKTRGQQVTLRCSPISGHKSVSWYQQVLGQGPQFIFQYYEKEERGRGNFPDRFSARQFPNYSSELNVNALLLGDSALYLCASRTGTDENTEAFFGQGTRLTVV.

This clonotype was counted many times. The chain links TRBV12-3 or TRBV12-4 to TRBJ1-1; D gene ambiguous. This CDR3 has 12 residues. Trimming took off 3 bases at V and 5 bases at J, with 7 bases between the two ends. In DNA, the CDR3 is TGTGCCAGCAGTTTCGGGCATACTGAAGCTTTCTTT. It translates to CASSFGHTEAFF.

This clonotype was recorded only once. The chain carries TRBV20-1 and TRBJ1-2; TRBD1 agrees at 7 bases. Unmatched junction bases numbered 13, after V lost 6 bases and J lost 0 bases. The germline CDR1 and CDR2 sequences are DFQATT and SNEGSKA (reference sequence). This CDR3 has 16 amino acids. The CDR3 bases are TGCAGTGCACTCGACAGGGACCAAACATCTAACTATGGCTACACCTTC. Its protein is CSALDRDQTSNYGYTF.

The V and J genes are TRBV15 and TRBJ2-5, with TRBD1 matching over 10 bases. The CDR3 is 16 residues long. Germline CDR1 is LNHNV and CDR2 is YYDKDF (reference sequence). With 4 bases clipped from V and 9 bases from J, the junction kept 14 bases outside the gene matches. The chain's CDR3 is CATSTVDRGREEAQYF. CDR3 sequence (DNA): TGTGCCACCAGCACAGTAGACAGGGGGCGTGAGGAAGCCCAGTACTTC.

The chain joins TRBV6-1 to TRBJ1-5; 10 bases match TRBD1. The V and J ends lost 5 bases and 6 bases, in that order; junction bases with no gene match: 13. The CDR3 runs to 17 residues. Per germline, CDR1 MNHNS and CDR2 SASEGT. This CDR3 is CASSPDRGLRRGQPQHF. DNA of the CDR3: TGTGCCAGCAGTCCTGACAGGGGGCTAAGGCGGGGTCAGCCCCAGCATTTT.

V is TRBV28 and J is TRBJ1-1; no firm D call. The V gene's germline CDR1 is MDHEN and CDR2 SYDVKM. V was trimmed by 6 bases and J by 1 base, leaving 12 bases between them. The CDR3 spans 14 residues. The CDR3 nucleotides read TGTGCCAGCAGCCCCCTAGATCCGAACACTGAAGCTTTCTTT. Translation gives CASSPLDPNTEAFF. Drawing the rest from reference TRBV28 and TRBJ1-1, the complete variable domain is DVKVTQSSRYLVKRTGEKVFLECVQDMDHENMFWYRQDPGLGLRLIYFSYDVKMKEKGDIPEGYSVSREKKERFSLILESASTNQTSMYLCASSPLDPNTEAFFGQGTRLTVV.

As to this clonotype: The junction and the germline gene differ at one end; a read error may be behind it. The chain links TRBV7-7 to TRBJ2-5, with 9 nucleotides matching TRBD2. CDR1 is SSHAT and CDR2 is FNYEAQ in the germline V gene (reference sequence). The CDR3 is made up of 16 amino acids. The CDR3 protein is CASSLFLRGGEETQYF. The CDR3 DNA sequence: TGTGCTAGCAGCTTATTTTTGCGGGGGGGTGAGGAGACCCAGTACTTC.